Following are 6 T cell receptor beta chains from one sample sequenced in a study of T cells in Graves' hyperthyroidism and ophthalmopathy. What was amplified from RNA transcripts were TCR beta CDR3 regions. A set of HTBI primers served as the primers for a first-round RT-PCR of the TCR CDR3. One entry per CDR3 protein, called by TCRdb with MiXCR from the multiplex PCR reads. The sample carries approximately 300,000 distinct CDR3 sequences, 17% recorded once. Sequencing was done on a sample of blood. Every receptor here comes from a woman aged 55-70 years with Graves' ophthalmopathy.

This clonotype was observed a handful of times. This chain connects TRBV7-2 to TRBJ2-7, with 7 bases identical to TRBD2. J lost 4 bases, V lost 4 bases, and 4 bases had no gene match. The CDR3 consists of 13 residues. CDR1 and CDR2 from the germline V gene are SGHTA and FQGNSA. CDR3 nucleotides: TGTGCCAGCAGCTGGGCCGGGGGGTACGAGCAGTACTTC. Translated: CASSWAGGYEQYF.

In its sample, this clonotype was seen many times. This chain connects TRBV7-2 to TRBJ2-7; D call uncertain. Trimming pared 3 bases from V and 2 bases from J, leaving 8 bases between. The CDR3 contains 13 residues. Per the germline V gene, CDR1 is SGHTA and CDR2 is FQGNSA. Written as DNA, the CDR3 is TGTGCCAGCAGCTTCGCGTCAGCCTACGAGCAGTACTTC. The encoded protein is CASSFASAYEQYF.

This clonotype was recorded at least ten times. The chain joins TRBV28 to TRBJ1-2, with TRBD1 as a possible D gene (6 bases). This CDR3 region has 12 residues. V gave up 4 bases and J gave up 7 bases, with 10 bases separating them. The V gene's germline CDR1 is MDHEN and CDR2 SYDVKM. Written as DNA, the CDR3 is TGTGCCAGCAGTTGGGGGGCGGGTGGCTACACCTTC. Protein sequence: CASSWGAGGYTF.

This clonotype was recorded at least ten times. This CDR3 is CSAISGRPISNQPQHF. The CDR3 DNA is TGCAGTGCTATCAGTGGCAGGCCTATTAGCAATCAGCCCCAGCATTTT. The J gene is TRBJ1-5, the V gene TRBV20-1; no firm D call. The CDR3 loop spans 16 amino acids. Germline V gene sequence: CDR1 DFQATT, CDR2 SNEGSKA (reference sequence). V was trimmed by 4 bases and J by 0 bases, leaving 16 bases between them.

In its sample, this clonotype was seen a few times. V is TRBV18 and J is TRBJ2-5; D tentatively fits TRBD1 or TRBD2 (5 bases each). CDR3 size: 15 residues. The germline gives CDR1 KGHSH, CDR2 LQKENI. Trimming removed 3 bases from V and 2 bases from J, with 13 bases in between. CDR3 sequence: CASSPGTHAQETQYF. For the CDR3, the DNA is TGTGCCAGCTCACCGGGGACCCACGCACAAGAGACCCAGTACTTC.

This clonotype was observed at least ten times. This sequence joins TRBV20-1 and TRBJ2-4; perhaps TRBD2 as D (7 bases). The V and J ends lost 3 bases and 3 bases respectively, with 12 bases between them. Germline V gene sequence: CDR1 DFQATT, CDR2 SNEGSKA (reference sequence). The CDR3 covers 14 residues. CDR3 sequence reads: CSARGGGGKNIQYF. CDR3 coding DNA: TGCAGTGCTAGGGGAGGGGGTGGCAAAAACATTCAGTACTTC.